The clone carrying this TCR beta chain has a single count. The V gene's germline CDR1 is SGHAT and CDR2 FQNNGV. The CDR3 loop spans 13 amino acids. The V end lost 5 bases, the J end lost 4 bases, and 10 bases lay between the germline ends. Original methodology: Counts of nucleated cells, estimated from reference gene primer amplification, were obtained. Profiling relied on immunoSEQ multiplex PCR, and the TCRdb table lists in-frame clones only, not all of them. V and J calls and clone size are given by that table; D and trimming were obtained from the DNA. The table lists over 100,000 clones, 75% to 90% of them singletons. The data belong to a study of blood T cell repertoires in COVID-19. Study details: COVID-19 samples from acute and convalescent phases originated in the United States, Italy and Spain. PBMCs, B-cell-depleted T cells, or T cells were the source of the cDNA or gDNA that made up the material.

Seattle patients were enrolled during active infection and followed longitudinally. The receptor was isolated from a man aged 55 to 70 with COVID-19, enrolled during active disease. V gene TRBV11-2 combines with J gene TRBJ2-3; possible D gene TRBD2, 5 bases. Sample: peripheral blood. The CDR3 sequence: CASSPQRADTQYF. CDR3 DNA: TGTGCCAGCAGCCCGCAGAGGGCAGATACGCAGTATTTT. The full variable domain, with the rest looked up from reference TRBV11-2 and TRBJ2-3, is EAGVAQSPRYKIIEKRQSVAFWCNPISGHATLYWYQQILGQGPKLLIQFQNNGVVDDSQLPKDRFSAERLKGVDSTLKIQPAKLEDSAVYLCASSPQRADTQYFGPGTRLTVL.